This TCR beta chain originates from a study of cytomegalovirus exposure and HLA in healthy donors. Germline CDR1 is SEHNR and CDR2 is FQNEAQ (reference sequence). Trimming took 2 bases from V and 5 from J, leaving 6 bases between them. The CDR3 has 12 residues. Both 60 Vbeta primers and 13 Jbeta primers went into the PCR. The table came from immunoSEQ multiplex PCR; TCRdb's copy has only in-frame clones and leaves some out. There are about 140,000 clones in the sample; about three fifths occur only once, and 1.8% lies in the top ten. This clone has a handful of counts. A much larger clone differs from this one at a single base, so this may be a read error.

Sequencing was carried out using PBMCs. The TCR sequence derives from a male donor in good health and CMV-seronegative. The chain is built from TRBV7-9 and TRBJ1-1; D unclear. Written as DNA, the CDR3 is TGTGCCAGCAGCTTAAGAGGTACTGAAGCTTTCTTT. Translating it yields CASSLRGTEAFF.